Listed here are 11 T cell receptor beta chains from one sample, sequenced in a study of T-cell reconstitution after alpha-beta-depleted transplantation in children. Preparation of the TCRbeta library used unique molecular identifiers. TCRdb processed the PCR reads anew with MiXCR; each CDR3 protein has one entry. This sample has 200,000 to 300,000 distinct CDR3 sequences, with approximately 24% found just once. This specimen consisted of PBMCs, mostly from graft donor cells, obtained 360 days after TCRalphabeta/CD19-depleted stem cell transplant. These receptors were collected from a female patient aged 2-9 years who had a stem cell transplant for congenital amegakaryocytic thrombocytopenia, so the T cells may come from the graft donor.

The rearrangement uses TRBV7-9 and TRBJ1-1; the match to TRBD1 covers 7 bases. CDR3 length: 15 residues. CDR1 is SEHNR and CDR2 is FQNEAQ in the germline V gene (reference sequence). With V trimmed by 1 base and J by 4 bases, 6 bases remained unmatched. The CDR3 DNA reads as TGTGCCAGCAGCTTAGTAACAGGGGACGCCACTGAAGCTTTCTTT. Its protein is CASSLVTGDATEAFF.

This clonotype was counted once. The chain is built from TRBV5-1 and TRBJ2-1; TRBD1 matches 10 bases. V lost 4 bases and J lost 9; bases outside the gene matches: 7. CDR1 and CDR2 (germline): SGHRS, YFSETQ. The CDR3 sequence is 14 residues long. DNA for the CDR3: TGCGCCAGCAGCGGGTTGACAGGGGGCTTTGAGCAGTTCTTC. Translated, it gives CASSGLTGGFEQFF. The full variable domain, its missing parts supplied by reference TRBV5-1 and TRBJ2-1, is KAGVTQTPRYLIKTRGQQVTLSCSPISGHRSVSWYQQTPGQGLQFLFEYFSETQRNKGNFPGRFSGRQFSNSRSEMNVSTLELGDSALYLCASSGLTGGFEQFFGPGTRLTVL.

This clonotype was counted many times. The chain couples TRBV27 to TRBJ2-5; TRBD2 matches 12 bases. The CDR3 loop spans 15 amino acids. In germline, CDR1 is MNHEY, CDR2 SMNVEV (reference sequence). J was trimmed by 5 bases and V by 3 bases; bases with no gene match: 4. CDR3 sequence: CASSLTSGSWETQYF. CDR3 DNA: TGTGCCAGCAGTTTGACTAGCGGGAGTTGGGAGACCCAGTACTTC.

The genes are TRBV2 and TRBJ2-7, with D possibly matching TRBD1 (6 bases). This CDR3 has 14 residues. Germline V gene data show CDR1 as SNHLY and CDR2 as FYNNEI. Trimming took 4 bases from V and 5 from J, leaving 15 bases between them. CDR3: CASSVGQGFHEQYF. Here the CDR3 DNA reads TGTGCCAGCAGTGTAGGCCAGGGGTTCCACGAGCAGTACTTC.

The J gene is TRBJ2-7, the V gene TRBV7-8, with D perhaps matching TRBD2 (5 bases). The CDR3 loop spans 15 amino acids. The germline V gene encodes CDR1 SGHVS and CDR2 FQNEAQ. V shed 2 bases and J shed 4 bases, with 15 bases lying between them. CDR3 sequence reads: CASSLIIGRPYEQYF. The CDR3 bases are TGTGCCAGCAGCTTAATCATTGGGAGACCATACGAGCAGTACTTC.

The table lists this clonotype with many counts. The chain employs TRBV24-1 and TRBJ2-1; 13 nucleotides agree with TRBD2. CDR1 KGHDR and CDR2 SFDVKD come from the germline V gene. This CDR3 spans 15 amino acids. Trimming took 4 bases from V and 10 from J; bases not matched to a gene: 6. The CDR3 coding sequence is TGTGCCACCAGTGACCGGACTAGCGGGAGTGTCGAGCAGTTCTTC. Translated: CATSDRTSGSVEQFF.

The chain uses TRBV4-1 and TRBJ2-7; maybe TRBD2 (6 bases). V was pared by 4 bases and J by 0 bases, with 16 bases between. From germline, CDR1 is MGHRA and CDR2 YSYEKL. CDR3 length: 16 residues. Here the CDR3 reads CASSPKWGDLSYEQYF. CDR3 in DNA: TGCGCCAGCAGCCCCAAGTGGGGGGATCTCTCCTACGAGCAGTACTTC.

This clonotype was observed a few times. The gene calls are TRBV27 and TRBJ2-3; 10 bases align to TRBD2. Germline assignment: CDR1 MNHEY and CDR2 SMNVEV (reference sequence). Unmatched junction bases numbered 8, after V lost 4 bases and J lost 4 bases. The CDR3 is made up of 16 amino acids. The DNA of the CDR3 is TGTGCCAGCAGTTCCCTAGCGGGAGAAGGGTCAGATACGCAGTATTTT. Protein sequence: CASSSLAGEGSDTQYF.

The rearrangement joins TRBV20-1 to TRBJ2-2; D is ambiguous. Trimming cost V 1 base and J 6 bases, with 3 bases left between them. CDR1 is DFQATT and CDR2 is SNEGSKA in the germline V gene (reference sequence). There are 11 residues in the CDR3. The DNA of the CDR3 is TGCAGTGCTAGAGTACCCGGGGAGCTGTTTTTT. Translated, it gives CSARVPGELFF.

CDR3 in amino acids: CANSSAGLAGGTGELFF. CDR3 nucleotides: TGTGCCAACAGCTCGGCGGGACTAGCGGGAGGTACCGGGGAGCTGTTTTTT. The rearrangement links TRBV10-3 to TRBJ2-2; TRBD2 agrees at 15 bases. The germline V gene encodes CDR1 ENHRY and CDR2 SYGVKD. The J segment lost 5 bases and the V segment lost 10 bases, leaving 11 bases of the junction unmatched. The CDR3 length is 17 residues.

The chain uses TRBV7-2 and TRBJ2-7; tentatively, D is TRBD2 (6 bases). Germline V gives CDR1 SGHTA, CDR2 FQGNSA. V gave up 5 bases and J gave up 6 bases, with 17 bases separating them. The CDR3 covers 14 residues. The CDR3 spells CASSPREGRFEQYF. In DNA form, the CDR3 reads TGTGCCAGCAGCCCCCGAGAGGGGAGGTTCGAGCAGTACTTC.